This TCR beta chain appears in the sequencing data of a study of blood T cell repertoires in COVID-19. Study overall: T cells, B-cell-depleted T cells, or PBMCs provided the cDNA or gDNA that served as material.

In the source study's methods: Estimates of nucleated cell counts were drawn from the amplification of reference gene primers. Measured with immunoSEQ multiplex PCR; TCRdb has only the in-frame clones, and not every one. V, J and clone size were drawn from that table, and D and trimming were deduced from the DNA. The data show approximately 160,000 clones, about 86% seen once. Trimming shortened V by 3 bases and J by 7 bases, and 10 bases separated the two germline ends. The CDR3 totals 13 residues. The genes are TRBV12-3 or TRBV12-4 and TRBJ1-5; D remains unclear. The TCR was taken from a woman aged 70 to 79 with acute or convalescent COVID-19. Sequenced: peripheral blood. CDR3 coding DNA: TGTGCCAGCAGTTTCTCTCAGCGCCAGCCCCAGCATTTT. It encodes CASSFSQRQPQHF.